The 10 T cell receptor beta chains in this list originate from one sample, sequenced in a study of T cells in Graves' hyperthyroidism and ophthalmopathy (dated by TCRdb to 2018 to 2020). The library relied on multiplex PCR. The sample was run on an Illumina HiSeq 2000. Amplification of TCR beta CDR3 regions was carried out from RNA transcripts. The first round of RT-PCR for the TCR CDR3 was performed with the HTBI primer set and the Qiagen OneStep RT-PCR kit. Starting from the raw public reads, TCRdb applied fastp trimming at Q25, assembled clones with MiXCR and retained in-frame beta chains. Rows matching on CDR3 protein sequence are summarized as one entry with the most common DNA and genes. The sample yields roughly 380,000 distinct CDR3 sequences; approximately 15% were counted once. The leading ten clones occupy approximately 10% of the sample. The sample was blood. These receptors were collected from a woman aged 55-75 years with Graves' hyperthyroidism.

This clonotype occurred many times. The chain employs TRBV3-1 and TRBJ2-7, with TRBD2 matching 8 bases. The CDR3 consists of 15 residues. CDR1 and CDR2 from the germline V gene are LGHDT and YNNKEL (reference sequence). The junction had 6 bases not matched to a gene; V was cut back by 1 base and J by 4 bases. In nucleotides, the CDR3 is TGTGCCAGCAGCCAAGGCCGGACTAGCAGATACGAGCAGTACTTC. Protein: CASSQGRTSRYEQYF.

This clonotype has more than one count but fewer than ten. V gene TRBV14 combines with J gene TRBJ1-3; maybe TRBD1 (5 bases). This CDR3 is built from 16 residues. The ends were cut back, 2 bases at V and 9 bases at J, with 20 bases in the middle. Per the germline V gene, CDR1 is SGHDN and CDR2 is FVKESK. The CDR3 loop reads CASSQRLGDLHTTIYF. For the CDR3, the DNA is TGTGCCAGCAGCCAACGCCTGGGGGATTTGCACACCACCATATATTTT.

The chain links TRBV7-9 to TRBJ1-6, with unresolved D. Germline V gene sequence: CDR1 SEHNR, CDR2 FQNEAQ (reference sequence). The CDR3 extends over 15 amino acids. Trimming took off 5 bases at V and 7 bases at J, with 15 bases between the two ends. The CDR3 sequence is CASSPEPGLNSPLHF. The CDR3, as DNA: TGTGCCAGCAGCCCGGAGCCCGGACTCAATTCACCCCTCCACTTT.

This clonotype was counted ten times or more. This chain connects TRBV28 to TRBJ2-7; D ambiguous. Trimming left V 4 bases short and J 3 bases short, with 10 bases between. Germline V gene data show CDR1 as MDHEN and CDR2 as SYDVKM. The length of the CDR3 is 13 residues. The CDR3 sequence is CASSSGPYYEQYF. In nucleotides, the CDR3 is TGTGCCAGCAGTTCCGGACCTTACTACGAGCAGTACTTC.

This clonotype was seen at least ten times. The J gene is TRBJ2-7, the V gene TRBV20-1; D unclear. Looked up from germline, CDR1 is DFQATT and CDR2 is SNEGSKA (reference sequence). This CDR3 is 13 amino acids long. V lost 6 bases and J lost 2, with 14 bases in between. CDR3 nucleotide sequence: TGCAGTGCCCCCGACTGGAGTACCTACGAGCAGTACTTC. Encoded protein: CSAPDWSTYEQYF.

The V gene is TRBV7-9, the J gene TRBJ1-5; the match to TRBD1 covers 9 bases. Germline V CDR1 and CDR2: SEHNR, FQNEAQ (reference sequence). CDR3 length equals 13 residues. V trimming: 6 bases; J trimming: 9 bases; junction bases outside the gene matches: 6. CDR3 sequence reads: CASSGQGHRPQHF. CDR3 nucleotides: TGTGCCAGCAGTGGACAGGGGCATAGGCCCCAGCATTTT. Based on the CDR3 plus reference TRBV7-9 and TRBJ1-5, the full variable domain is DTGVSQNPRHKITKRGQNVTFRCDPISEHNRLYWYRQTLGQGPEFLTYFQNEAQLEKSRLLSDRFSAERPKGSFSTLEIQRTEQGDSAMYLCASSGQGHRPQHFGDGTRLSIL.

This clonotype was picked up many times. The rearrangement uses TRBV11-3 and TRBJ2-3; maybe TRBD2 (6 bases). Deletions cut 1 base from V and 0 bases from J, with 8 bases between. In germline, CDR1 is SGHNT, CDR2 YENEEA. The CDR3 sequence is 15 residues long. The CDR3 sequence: CASSLAGGSTDTQYF. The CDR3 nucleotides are TGTGCCAGCAGCTTAGCCGGGGGTAGCACAGATACGCAGTATTTT.

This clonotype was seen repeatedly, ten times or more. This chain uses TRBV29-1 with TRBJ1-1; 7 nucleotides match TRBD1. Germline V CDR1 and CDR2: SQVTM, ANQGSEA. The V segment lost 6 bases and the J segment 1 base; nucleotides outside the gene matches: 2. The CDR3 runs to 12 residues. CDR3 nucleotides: TGCAGCGTGGGGGACAGGAACACTGAAGCTTTCTTT. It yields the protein CSVGDRNTEAFF.

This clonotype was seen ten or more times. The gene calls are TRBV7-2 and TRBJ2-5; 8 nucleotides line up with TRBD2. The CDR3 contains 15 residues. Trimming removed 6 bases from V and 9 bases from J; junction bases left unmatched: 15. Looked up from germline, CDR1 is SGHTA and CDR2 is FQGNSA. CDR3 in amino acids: CASREGAGAGRAQYF. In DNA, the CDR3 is TGTGCCAGCAGAGAGGGAGCGGGGGCCGGCCGGGCCCAGTACTTC.

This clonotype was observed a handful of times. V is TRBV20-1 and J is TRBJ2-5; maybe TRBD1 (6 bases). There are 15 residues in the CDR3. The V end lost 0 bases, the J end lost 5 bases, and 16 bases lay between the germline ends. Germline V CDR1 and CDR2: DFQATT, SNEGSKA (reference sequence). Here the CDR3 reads CSARDLRGSGETQYF. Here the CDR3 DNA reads TGCAGTGCTAGAGATCTCAGGGGATCTGGGGAGACCCAGTACTTC.